This is a list of T cell receptor beta chains from one sample in a study of T-cell reconstitution after alpha-beta-depleted transplantation in children. TCRdb re-derived calls from the PCR reads in MiXCR, one entry per CDR3 protein. Among fewer than 130,000 distinct CDR3 sequences, about 9.4% were seen once, and the ten largest hold more than 7%. This specimen was PBMCs from the stem cell graft donor, taken from the stem cell graft. These receptors originate from a human donor who donated a stem cell graft to a child with acute lymphoblastic leukemia. Both conserved end residues are part of each CDR3. A D gene is named only where the DNA matches it firmly. Size tells how often a clone was seen (once, few, many) or the class of an expanded clone, and some rows leave it out.

j_call: TRBJ2-3; clone_size: many; d_call: -; v_call: TRBV12-3/TRBV12-4; cdr3_aa: CASSPRRHSTSTDTQYF; cdr3_nt: TGTGCCAGCAGTCCAAGGCGGCACTCCACTAGCACAGATACGCAGTATTTT
j_call: TRBJ2-5; clone_size: many; d_call: -; v_call: TRBV18; cdr3_aa: CASSPLVARVAQYF; cdr3_nt: TGTGCCAGCTCACCACTCGTAGCGAGAGTGGCCCAGTACTTC
j_call: TRBJ1-2; clone_size: many; d_call: TRBD1; v_call: TRBV5-1; cdr3_aa: CASKLRDRVPYGYTF; cdr3_nt: TGCGCCAGCAAACTCCGGGACAGGGTCCCTTATGGCTACACCTTC
j_call: TRBJ1-5; clone_size: many; d_call: -; v_call: TRBV28; cdr3_aa: CASSSPGRSVEPQHF; cdr3_nt: TGTGCCAGCAGTTCCCCGGGAAGGTCGGTAGAGCCCCAGCATTTT
j_call: TRBJ2-7; clone_size: many; d_call: -; v_call: TRBV4-3; cdr3_aa: CASSHQGSKQYF; cdr3_nt: TGCGCCAGCAGCCATCAGGGGTCGAAGCAGTACTTC
j_call: TRBJ2-3; clone_size: -; d_call: TRBD2; v_call: TRBV7-8; cdr3_aa: CARSPGLAGGTTDTQYF; cdr3_nt: TGTGCCAGGAGCCCTGGGCTAGCGGGAGGGACCACAGATACGCAGTATTTT
j_call: TRBJ1-6; clone_size: many; d_call: -; v_call: TRBV15; cdr3_aa: CATSRRNSPLHF; cdr3_nt: TGTGCCACCAGCAGAAGGAATTCACCCCTCCACTTT
j_call: TRBJ1-2; clone_size: many; d_call: -; v_call: TRBV20-1; cdr3_aa: CSARFKANYGYTF; cdr3_nt: TGCAGTGCTAGATTCAAAGCTAACTATGGCTACACCTTC
j_call: TRBJ2-5; clone_size: many; d_call: -; v_call: TRBV7-2; cdr3_aa: CAISGGQQETQYF; cdr3_nt: TGTGCCATCTCCGGGGGGCAACAAGAGACCCAGTACTTC
j_call: TRBJ1-5; clone_size: -; d_call: -; v_call: TRBV6-1; cdr3_aa: CASSAEGDWHF; cdr3_nt: TGTGCCAGCAGTGCTGAAGGGGATTGGCATTTT
j_call: TRBJ2-7; clone_size: many; d_call: TRBD2; v_call: TRBV29-1; cdr3_aa: CSVEQGGAYEQYF; cdr3_nt: TGCAGCGTTGAGCAGGGAGGGGCTTACGAGCAGTACTTC
j_call: TRBJ2-5; clone_size: many; d_call: TRBD2; v_call: TRBV10-2; cdr3_aa: CASSDRTSGEETQYF; cdr3_nt: TGCGCCAGCAGTGATAGGACTAGCGGGGAAGAGACCCAGTACTTC
j_call: TRBJ2-1; clone_size: few; d_call: TRBD2; v_call: TRBV20-1; cdr3_aa: CSAPKPVAGGSISSYNEQFF; cdr3_nt: TGCAGTGCACCAAAGCCGGTAGCGGGGGGGTCCATTAGCTCCTACAATGAGCAGTTCTTC
j_call: TRBJ1-4; clone_size: many; d_call: -; v_call: TRBV27; cdr3_aa: CASSFSTNNEKLFF; cdr3_nt: TGTGCCAGCAGTTTTTCCACAAATAATGAAAAACTGTTTTTT
j_call: TRBJ2-5; clone_size: many; d_call: -; v_call: TRBV4-3; cdr3_aa: CASSQDKATRQYF; cdr3_nt: TGCGCCAGCAGCCAAGATAAAGCGACTAGGCAGTACTTC
j_call: TRBJ1-3; clone_size: many; d_call: -; v_call: TRBV20-1; cdr3_aa: CSARSDSPGNTIYF; cdr3_nt: TGCAGTGCTAGATCCGACAGTCCAGGAAACACCATATATTTT
j_call: TRBJ2-1; clone_size: many; d_call: -; v_call: TRBV5-1; cdr3_aa: CASSLARAGRSSSYNEQFF; cdr3_nt: TGCGCCAGCAGCTTGGCCCGGGCAGGGCGATCGAGCTCCTACAATGAGCAGTTCTTC
j_call: TRBJ2-6; clone_size: many; d_call: -; v_call: TRBV5-1; cdr3_aa: CASSTLGVSGANVLTF; cdr3_nt: TGCGCCAGCAGCACCTTAGGGGTCTCTGGGGCCAACGTCCTGACTTTC
j_call: TRBJ2-7; clone_size: many; d_call: TRBD2; v_call: TRBV29-1; cdr3_aa: CSAGTSGTYEQYF; cdr3_nt: TGCAGCGCCGGGACTAGCGGTACCTACGAGCAGTACTTC
j_call: TRBJ2-5; clone_size: many; d_call: TRBD1; v_call: TRBV6-1; cdr3_aa: CASTVIGQGQETQYF; cdr3_nt: TGTGCCAGCACCGTAATAGGACAGGGACAAGAGACCCAGTACTTC
j_call: TRBJ1-2; clone_size: many; d_call: TRBD1; v_call: TRBV5-1; cdr3_aa: CASSLTGGLVGYTF; cdr3_nt: TGCGCCAGCAGCCTGACAGGGGGCCTCGTCGGCTACACCTTC
j_call: TRBJ2-1; clone_size: many; d_call: -; v_call: TRBV5-1; cdr3_aa: CASSQRDRDNEQFF; cdr3_nt: TGCGCCAGCAGCCAGAGAGACAGAGACAATGAGCAGTTCTTC
j_call: TRBJ1-6; clone_size: many; d_call: -; v_call: TRBV5-1; cdr3_aa: CASNNSSNSPLHF; cdr3_nt: TGCGCCAGCAACAACTCGTCTAATTCACCCCTCCACTTT
j_call: TRBJ2-2; clone_size: many; d_call: TRBD2; v_call: TRBV5-1; cdr3_aa: CASSLLAGSNTGELFF; cdr3_nt: TGCGCCAGCAGCTTATTAGCGGGTTCGAACACCGGGGAGCTGTTTTTT
j_call: TRBJ1-1; clone_size: many; d_call: -; v_call: TRBV13; cdr3_aa: CASSFEGKSPQAFF; cdr3_nt: TGTGCCAGCAGCTTTGAGGGGAAAAGTCCTCAAGCTTTCTTT
j_call: TRBJ2-3; clone_size: -; d_call: TRBD2; v_call: TRBV30; cdr3_aa: CAWSPIAGGTDTQYF; cdr3_nt: TGTGCCTGGAGTCCAATAGCGGGAGGCACAGATACGCAGTATTTT
j_call: TRBJ1-1; clone_size: many; d_call: -; v_call: TRBV29-1; cdr3_aa: CSVSANTEAFF; cdr3_nt: TGCAGCGTTTCCGCGAACACTGAAGCTTTCTTT
j_call: TRBJ2-5; clone_size: many; d_call: TRBD1; v_call: TRBV7-9; cdr3_aa: CASSSDRGLETQYF; cdr3_nt: TGTGCCAGCAGCTCGGACAGGGGGCTAGAGACCCAGTACTTC
j_call: TRBJ2-1; clone_size: many; d_call: TRBD2; v_call: TRBV20-1; cdr3_aa: CSARTPGLAGRQQFF; cdr3_nt: TGCAGTGCTAGGACACCGGGACTAGCGGGGAGGCAACAGTTCTTC
j_call: TRBJ1-2; clone_size: many; d_call: TRBD1; v_call: TRBV4-3; cdr3_aa: CASSRNTGTANYGYTF; cdr3_nt: TGCGCCAGCAGCCGAAATACCGGGACAGCTAACTATGGCTACACCTTC
j_call: TRBJ2-1; clone_size: many; d_call: TRBD2; v_call: TRBV27; cdr3_aa: CASSFGGRANEQFF; cdr3_nt: TGTGCCAGCAGTTTTGGCGGGAGGGCCAATGAGCAGTTCTTC
j_call: TRBJ2-3; clone_size: -; d_call: -; v_call: TRBV23-1; cdr3_aa: CAGDPTTDTQYF; cdr3_nt: TGCGCCGGGGACCCTACGACAGATACGCAGTATTTT
j_call: TRBJ1-5; clone_size: -; d_call: -; v_call: TRBV12-3/TRBV12-4; cdr3_aa: CASASQVGNQPQHF; cdr3_nt: TGTGCCAGCGCGTCCCAGGTTGGCAATCAGCCCCAGCATTTT
j_call: TRBJ2-5; clone_size: many; d_call: TRBD2; v_call: TRBV7-3; cdr3_aa: CASSLTTSSGDETQYF; cdr3_nt: TGTGCCAGCAGCTTAACGACGTCTAGCGGAGACGAGACCCAGTACTTC
j_call: TRBJ1-1; clone_size: -; d_call: TRBD1; v_call: TRBV7-8; cdr3_aa: CASTPRGQLEAFF; cdr3_nt: TGTGCCAGCACCCCAAGGGGACAGCTTGAAGCTTTCTTT
j_call: TRBJ1-5; clone_size: many; d_call: -; v_call: TRBV28; cdr3_aa: CASSLTGLQPQHF; cdr3_nt: TGTGCCAGCAGTCTTACAGGGTTACAGCCCCAGCATTTT
j_call: TRBJ2-3; clone_size: many; d_call: TRBD1; v_call: TRBV13; cdr3_aa: CASSLTRQGLGTDTQYF; cdr3_nt: TGTGCCAGCAGCTTAACCCGACAGGGTCTCGGCACAGATACGCAGTATTTT
j_call: TRBJ1-1; clone_size: many; d_call: -; v_call: TRBV29-1; cdr3_aa: CSGGTDTEAFF; cdr3_nt: TGCAGCGGGGGAACGGACACTGAAGCTTTCTTT
j_call: TRBJ2-5; clone_size: many; d_call: -; v_call: TRBV28; cdr3_aa: CASSSPTGLTQYF; cdr3_nt: TGTGCCAGCAGTTCCCCTACAGGGTTGACCCAGTACTTC
j_call: TRBJ2-7; clone_size: few; d_call: TRBD1; v_call: TRBV7-2; cdr3_aa: CASSSRTGPSYEQYF; cdr3_nt: TGTGCCAGCAGCTCTCGGACAGGCCCCTCCTACGAGCAGTACTTC
j_call: TRBJ1-2; clone_size: many; d_call: -; v_call: TRBV4-3; cdr3_aa: CASSQDSNSLYGYTF; cdr3_nt: TGCGCCAGCAGCCAAGATTCAAACAGTCTCTATGGCTACACCTTC
j_call: TRBJ2-7; clone_size: many; d_call: -; v_call: TRBV7-2; cdr3_aa: CASSLSYREDEQYF; cdr3_nt: TGTGCCAGCAGCTTAAGTTACAGGGAGGACGAGCAGTACTTC
j_call: TRBJ2-1; clone_size: many; d_call: -; v_call: TRBV5-1; cdr3_aa: CASSAGTNSYNEQFF; cdr3_nt: TGCGCCAGCAGCGCCGGGACAAATTCCTACAATGAGCAGTTCTTC
j_call: TRBJ2-7; clone_size: many; d_call: TRBD2; v_call: TRBV20-1; cdr3_aa: CSARDPQLAGENEQYF; cdr3_nt: TGCAGTGCTAGAGATCCCCAACTAGCGGGAGAAAACGAGCAGTACTTC
j_call: TRBJ1-6; clone_size: many; d_call: TRBD1; v_call: TRBV27; cdr3_aa: CASSLLTGGNSPLHF; cdr3_nt: TGTGCCAGCAGTTTATTGACAGGGGGGAATTCACCCCTCCACTTT
j_call: TRBJ1-2; clone_size: -; d_call: -; v_call: TRBV7-9; cdr3_aa: CASSLVQGNYGYTF; cdr3_nt: TGTGCCAGCAGCTTAGTCCAGGGGAACTATGGCTACACCTTC
j_call: TRBJ2-2; clone_size: many; d_call: -; v_call: TRBV12-3/TRBV12-4; cdr3_aa: CASSPQVNTGELFF; cdr3_nt: TGTGCCAGCAGTCCCCAGGTTAACACCGGGGAGCTGTTTTTT
j_call: TRBJ2-5; clone_size: many; d_call: -; v_call: TRBV20-1; cdr3_aa: CSASDPERETQYF; cdr3_nt: TGCAGTGCTAGCGACCCGGAGCGAGAGACCCAGTACTTC
j_call: TRBJ2-1; clone_size: many; d_call: -; v_call: TRBV20-1; cdr3_aa: CSARTVSLASYNEQFF; cdr3_nt: TGCAGTGCCAGGACCGTTAGCCTCGCCTCCTACAATGAGCAGTTCTTC
j_call: TRBJ2-2; clone_size: -; d_call: -; v_call: TRBV7-9; cdr3_aa: CASPRSENTGELFF; cdr3_nt: TGTGCCAGCCCCCGCAGCGAAAACACCGGGGAGCTGTTTTTT
j_call: TRBJ2-7; clone_size: many; d_call: TRBD2; v_call: TRBV9; cdr3_aa: CASSVDLSSGRAGEQYF; cdr3_nt: TGTGCCAGCAGCGTAGATTTAAGTAGCGGGAGGGCCGGCGAGCAGTACTTC
j_call: TRBJ2-2; clone_size: medium-sized; d_call: -; v_call: TRBV29-1; cdr3_aa: CSVEVGDPANTGELFF; cdr3_nt: TGCAGCGTTGAAGTGGGTGACCCCGCGAACACCGGGGAGCTGTTTTTT